The 11 T cell receptor beta chains below come from one sample, sequenced in a study of blood T cell repertoires in COVID-19 (dated by TCRdb to 2020 to 2022). Receptor libraries were prepared by the immunoSEQ multiplex PCR assay. Held by TCRdb, this immuneACCESS table contains in-frame sequences only and omits some clones. Under half of the omission traces to an unresolved V gene where checked; the cause of the rest is unknown. The sample profile shows over 85,000 clones; about 86% of them were found once. The top ten constitute about 16% of the sample. The sample taken for sequencing was peripheral blood. These receptors were taken from a human donor in a cohort sampled during active COVID-19.

This chain links TRBV5-4 with TRBJ2-3; D may be TRBD2 (5 bases). The CDR3 is 14 amino acids. CDR1 and CDR2 (germline): SGHNT, YYREEE (reference sequence). Trimming took off 4 bases at V and 6 bases at J, with 15 bases between the two ends. The chain's CDR3 is CASSQVEGWDTQYF. CDR3 nucleotide sequence: TGTGCCAGCAGCCAGGTAGAGGGCTGGGATACGCAGTATTTT.

The chain couples TRBV18 to TRBJ2-3; TRBD2 agrees at 10 bases. CDR1 and CDR2 (germline): KGHSH, LQKENI. This CDR3 comprises 18 residues. The junction had 11 bases not matched to a gene; V was cut back by 3 bases and J by 2 bases. The CDR3 is CASSPPYIAGGLTDTQYF. The CDR3 bases are TGTGCCAGCTCACCCCCGTATATAGCGGGAGGCCTCACAGATACGCAGTATTTT.

This sequence joins TRBV9 and TRBJ2-5, with no clear D. The CDR3 runs 15 residues. V was trimmed by 4 bases and J by 2 bases, leaving 15 bases between them. Germline V lookup: CDR1 SGDLS, CDR2 YYNGEE. The CDR3 DNA is TGTGCCAGCAGCCCGAGAGGAATACCACAAGAGACCCAGTACTTC. It translates to CASSPRGIPQETQYF. Together with reference TRBV9 and TRBJ2-5, the CDR3 gives the full variable domain: DSGVTQTPKHLITATGQRVTLRCSPRSGDLSVYWYQQSLDQGLQFLIQYYNGEERAKGNILERFSAQQFPDLHSELNLSSLELGDSALYFCASSPRGIPQETQYFGPGTRLLVL.

The CDR3 is CASGGPWGEQYF. In DNA, the CDR3 is TGTGCCAGCGGAGGACCCTGGGGCGAGCAGTACTTC. This chain connects TRBV9 to TRBJ2-7; D may be TRBD2 (5 bases). Germline V gene sequence: CDR1 SGDLS, CDR2 YYNGEE. The CDR3 consists of 12 residues. V was clipped by 7 bases and J by 6 bases, with 14 bases between them.

This sequence joins TRBV11-2 and TRBJ2-1; the D gene is possibly TRBD1 (5 bases). The CDR3 is 13 amino acids. V lost 4 bases, J lost 9 bases, and 13 bases lay in between. Germline CDR1 SGHAT, CDR2 FQNNGV. The CDR3 nucleotides are TGTGCCAGCAGCTGGCAGGGATACGGTGAGCAGTTCTTC. Its translation is CASSWQGYGEQFF.

The chain has TRBV19 and TRBJ2-2, with 9 bases that match TRBD1. The CDR3 is 14 amino acids. V shed 6 bases, J shed 4 bases, and the junction held 3 bases outside the gene matches. Per the germline V gene, CDR1 is LNHDA and CDR2 is SQIVND (reference sequence). CDR3 sequence (DNA): TGTGCCAGTAGCGGGACAGGGTTCACCGGGGAGCTGTTTTTT. Its translation: CASSGTGFTGELFF.

The CDR3 DNA reads as TGTGCCAGCAGCCACCCTCGGGGTCGAGGCGACAATGAGCAGTTCTTC. This sequence encodes CASSHPRGRGDNEQFF. The chain recombines TRBV3-1 (or the pseudogene TRBV3-2) with TRBJ2-1, with D possibly TRBD2 on 5 matching bases. The germline V and J ends were trimmed by 3 bases and 5 bases, with 17 bases remaining between them. Germline loops: CDR1 LGHDT, CDR2 YNNKEL (reference sequence). CDR3 length: 16 amino acids.

This sequence joins TRBV7-8 and TRBJ1-1, with 9 nucleotides matching TRBD1. The V gene's germline CDR1 is SGHVS and CDR2 FQNEAQ. The CDR3 is 15 amino acids. Germline trimming cut 5 bases from V and 4 bases from J; bases unmatched to any gene: 8. CDR3 in DNA: TGTGCCAGCAGCCCGGGGACAGGGTGGAGCACTGAAGCTTTCTTT. Its translation is CASSPGTGWSTEAFF.

This rearrangement joins TRBV7-6 to TRBJ2-7; 7 nucleotides align to TRBD1. Germline V lookup: CDR1 SGHVS, CDR2 FNYEAQ. The CDR3 sequence is 14 residues long. Trimming removed 5 bases from V and 3 bases from J; junction bases left unmatched: 7. The DNA of the CDR3 is TGTGCCAGCAGCCCGAGGACAGGCAACTACGAGCAGTACTTC. Its translation is CASSPRTGNYEQYF. Based on the CDR3 plus reference TRBV7-6 and TRBJ2-7, the full variable domain is GAGVSQSPRYKVTKRGQDVALRCDPISGHVSLYWYRQALGQGPEFLTYFNYEAQQDKSGLPNDRFSAERPEGSISTLTIQRTEQRDSAMYRCASSPRTGNYEQYFGPGTRLTVT.

In DNA, the CDR3 is TGTGCCAGCAGCCAAGGGACAGGGGGCTTGGCAGATACGCAGTATTTT. Encoded protein: CASSQGTGGLADTQYF. The chain combines TRBV4-2 with TRBJ2-3; 11 bases are a match to TRBD1. Germline CDR1 is LGHNA and CDR2 is YNFKEQ. With 1 base clipped from V and 4 bases from J, the junction kept 4 bases outside the gene matches. This CDR3 contains 16 residues.

The sample holds one count of this clone. J is TRBJ2-3 and V is TRBV11-2, with 10 positions matching TRBD1. J gave up 5 bases and V 4 bases, and 6 bases lay outside the gene matches. The CDR3 totals 15 residues. Germline V gene lookup returns CDR1 SGHAT and CDR2 FQNNGV. CDR3 loop: CASSSQTGGGDTQYF. The CDR3 nucleotides read TGTGCCAGCAGCTCCCAGACAGGGGGCGGAGATACGCAGTATTTT.